The 9 T cell receptor beta chains listed next were all sequenced from one sample in a study of T cell changes during pregnancy in multiple sclerosis. TCRdb's table, derived via immunoSEQ multiplex PCR, lists solely in-frame clones and lacks some. The table has fewer than 70,000 clones, approximately 91% seen once; the top ten hold about 1.5%. The specimen comprised peripheral blood, sampled in the third trimester of pregnancy. Receptors originate from a female donor with multiple sclerosis, enrolled in a pregnancy study.

This rearrangement joins TRBV2 to TRBJ2-1; TRBD2 might be the D (6 bases). This CDR3 comprises 15 residues. The germline V gene has CDR1 SNHLY and CDR2 FYNNEI. V dropped 1 base and J dropped 9 bases, with 16 bases sitting between them. DNA of the CDR3: TGTGCCAGCAGTGAAGGAATTCGGGGGTGGGGTGAGCAGTTCTTC. Translating gives CASSEGIRGWGEQFF.

The J gene is TRBJ1-2, the V gene TRBV6-5; D is ambiguous. This CDR3 comprises 14 residues. Trimming took 5 bases from V and 2 from J, leaving 12 bases between them. Per germline, CDR1 MNHEY and CDR2 SVGAGI. The CDR3 loop is CASSLDQRNYGYTF. The CDR3 bases are TGTGCCAGCAGTCTAGATCAGAGGAACTATGGCTACACCTTC.

The rearrangement links TRBV5-1 to TRBJ1-2; 7 bases match TRBD1. The CDR3 spans 14 residues. After removal of 1 base from V and 6 bases from J, the junction contained 6 bases not matched to a gene. CDR1 and CDR2 from the germline V gene are SGHRS and YFSETQ. CDR3 DNA: TGCGCCAGCAGCTTGAGGCAGGGGGAAAATGGCTACACCTTC. As protein: CASSLRQGENGYTF.

This clone was counted a single time. The sample contains more than one DNA sequence encoding this CDR3. The chain links TRBV7-9 to TRBJ1-1; unclear D gene. Trimming removed 1 base from V and 1 base from J, with 4 bases in between. The CDR3 covers 13 residues. Germline assignment: CDR1 SEHNR and CDR2 FQNEAQ (reference sequence). For the CDR3, the DNA is TGTGCCAGCAGCTTAGTAGCGAACACTGAAGCTTTCTTT. Encoded protein: CASSLVANTEAFF. The variable domain in full, with the rest retrieved from reference TRBV7-9 and TRBJ1-1, is DTGVSQNPRHKITKRGQNVTFRCDPISEHNRLYWYRQTLGQGPEFLTYFQNEAQLEKSRLLSDRFSAERPKGSFSTLEIQRTEQGDSAMYLCASSLVANTEAFFGQGTRLTVV.

V is TRBV6-4 and J is TRBJ1-1; TRBD1 matches 11 bases. Per germline, CDR1 MRHNA and CDR2 SNTAGT. V was pared by 5 bases and J by 7 bases, with 6 bases of the junction left unmatched. CDR3 length equals 14 residues. DNA of the CDR3: TGTGCCAGCAGTAGATCGGGACAGGGGGGTGAAGCTTTCTTT. Encoded protein: CASSRSGQGGEAFF.

The CDR3 DNA reads TGTGCCAGCAGGCCCCAAGACAGCTACGAGCAGTACTTC. Its translation: CASRPQDSYEQYF. This sequence joins TRBV28 and TRBJ2-7; perhaps TRBD1 as D (5 bases). Between the trimmed V and J ends, which lost 6 bases and 3 bases, there was a span of 12 bases. CDR3 length equals 13 residues. The germline gives CDR1 MDHEN, CDR2 SYDVKM.

This chain uses TRBV10-3 with TRBJ2-5, with a possible D match to TRBD1 (5 bases). The V gene's germline CDR1 is ENHRY and CDR2 SYGVKD. The V end lost 0 bases, the J end lost 0 bases, and 11 bases lay between the germline ends. The CDR3 extends over 16 amino acids. This CDR3 reads CAISESGGANQETQYF. In DNA, the CDR3 is TGTGCCATCAGTGAGTCCGGTGGGGCTAACCAAGAGACCCAGTACTTC.

This clone has a single count. J is TRBJ1-3 and V is TRBV18; TRBD1 is a possible D gene (6 bases). Germline CDR1 is KGHSH and CDR2 is LQKENI. The CDR3 has 15 amino acids. The V end lost 5 bases, the J end lost 0 bases, and 11 bases lay between the germline ends. CDR3 nucleotides: TGTGCCAGCTCAAGACAGGTCAGCTCTGGAAACACCATATATTTT. This translates into CASSRQVSSGNTIYF.

The chain has TRBV5-1 and TRBJ1-1; TRBD1 matches at 8 bases. Germline V CDR1 and CDR2: SGHRS, YFSETQ. The CDR3 is 14 residues long. V lost 2 bases and J lost 4; bases outside the gene matches: 4. The CDR3 DNA is TGCGCCAGCAGCTTTCAGGGGGCGGCCACTGAAGCTTTCTTT. This translates into CASSFQGAATEAFF.